This entry describes one T cell receptor (beta chain). These data originate in a study of control samples from healthy donors and cancer patients. The repertoire was sequenced with immunoSEQ multiplex PCR; TCRdb's copy has only in-frame clones and lacks some. The sample lists around 70,000 clones, about 95% occurring once. Trimming removed 0 bases from V and 5 bases from J, with 8 bases in between. Per the germline V gene, CDR1 is MNHEY and CDR2 is SMNVEV (reference sequence). The CDR3 runs 14 residues. The clonotype was recovered from a woman between 25 and 40 years old in good health. Sequences were obtained from blood. The chain is built from TRBV27 and TRBJ1-5; no reliable D call. The chain's CDR3 is CASSLSANHQPQHF. As DNA, the CDR3 is TGTGCCAGCAGTTTATCGGCTAATCATCAGCCCCAGCATTTT.